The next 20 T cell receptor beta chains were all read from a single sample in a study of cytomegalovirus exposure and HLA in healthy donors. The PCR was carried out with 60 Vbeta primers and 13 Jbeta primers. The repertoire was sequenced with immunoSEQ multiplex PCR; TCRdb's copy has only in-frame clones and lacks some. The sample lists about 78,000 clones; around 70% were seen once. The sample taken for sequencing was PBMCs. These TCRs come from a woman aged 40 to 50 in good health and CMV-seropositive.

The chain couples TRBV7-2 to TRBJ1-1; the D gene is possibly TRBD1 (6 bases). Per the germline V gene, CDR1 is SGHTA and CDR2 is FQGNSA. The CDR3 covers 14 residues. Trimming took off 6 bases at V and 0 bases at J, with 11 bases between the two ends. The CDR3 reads CASRLDSLNTEAFF. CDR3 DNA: TGTGCCAGCAGATTGGACAGTTTGAACACTGAAGCTTTCTTT. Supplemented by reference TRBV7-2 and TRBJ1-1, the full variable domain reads GAGVSQSPSNKVTEKGKDVELRCDPISGHTALYWYRQSLGQGLEFLIYFQGNSAPDKSGLPSDRFSAERTGGSVSTLTIQRTQQEDSAVYLCASRLDSLNTEAFFGQGTRLTVV.

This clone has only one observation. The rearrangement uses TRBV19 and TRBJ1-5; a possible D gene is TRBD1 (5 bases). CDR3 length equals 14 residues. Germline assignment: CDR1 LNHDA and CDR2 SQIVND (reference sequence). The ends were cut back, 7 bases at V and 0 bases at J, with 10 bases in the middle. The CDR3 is CASTPQASNQPQHF. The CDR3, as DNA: TGTGCCAGTACCCCACAGGCTAGCAATCAGCCCCAGCATTTT.

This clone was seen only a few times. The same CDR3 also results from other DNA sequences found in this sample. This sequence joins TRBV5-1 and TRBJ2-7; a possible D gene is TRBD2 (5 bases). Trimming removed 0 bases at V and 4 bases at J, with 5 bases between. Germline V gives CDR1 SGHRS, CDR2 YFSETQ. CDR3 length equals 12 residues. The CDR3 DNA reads TGCGCCAGCAGCTTGGGAGGGTACGAGCAGTACTTC. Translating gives CASSLGGYEQYF.

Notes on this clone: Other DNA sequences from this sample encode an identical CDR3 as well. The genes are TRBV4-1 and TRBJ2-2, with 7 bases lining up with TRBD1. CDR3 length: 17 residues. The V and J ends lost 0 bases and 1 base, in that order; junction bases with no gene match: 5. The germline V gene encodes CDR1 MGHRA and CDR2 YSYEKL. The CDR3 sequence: CASSQDLAGGNTGELFF. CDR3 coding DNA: TGCGCCAGCAGCCAAGATCTGGCAGGGGGGAACACCGGGGAGCTGTTTTTT.

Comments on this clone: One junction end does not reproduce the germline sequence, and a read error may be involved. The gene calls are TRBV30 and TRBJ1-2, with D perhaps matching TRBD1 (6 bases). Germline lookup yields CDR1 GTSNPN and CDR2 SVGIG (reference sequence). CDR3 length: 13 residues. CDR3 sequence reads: CAWSAWTVGGYPF. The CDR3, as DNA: TGTGCCTGGAGTGCATGGACAGTCGGTGGCTACCCCTTC.

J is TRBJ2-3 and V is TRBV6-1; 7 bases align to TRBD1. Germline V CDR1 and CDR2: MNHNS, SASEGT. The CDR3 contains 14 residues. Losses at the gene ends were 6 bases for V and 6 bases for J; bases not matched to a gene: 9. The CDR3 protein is CASSRGQVVDTQYF. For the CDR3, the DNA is TGTGCCAGCAGCAGAGGACAGGTTGTGGATACGCAGTATTTT.

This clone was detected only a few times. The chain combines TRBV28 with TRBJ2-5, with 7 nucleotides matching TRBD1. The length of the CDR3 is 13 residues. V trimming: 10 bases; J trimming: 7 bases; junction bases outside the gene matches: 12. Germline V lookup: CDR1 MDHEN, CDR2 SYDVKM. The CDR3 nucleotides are TGTGCCACAGGGGCTCCAGGGGGTTGGACCCAGTACTTC. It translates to CATGAPGGWTQYF.

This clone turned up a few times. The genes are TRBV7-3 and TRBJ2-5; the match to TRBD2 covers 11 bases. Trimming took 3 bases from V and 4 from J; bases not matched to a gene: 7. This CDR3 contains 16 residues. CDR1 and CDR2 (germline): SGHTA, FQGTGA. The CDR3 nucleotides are TGTGCCAGCAGCTTTAGCGGGGGGGCCACAGGAGAGACCCAGTACTTC. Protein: CASSFSGGATGETQYF.

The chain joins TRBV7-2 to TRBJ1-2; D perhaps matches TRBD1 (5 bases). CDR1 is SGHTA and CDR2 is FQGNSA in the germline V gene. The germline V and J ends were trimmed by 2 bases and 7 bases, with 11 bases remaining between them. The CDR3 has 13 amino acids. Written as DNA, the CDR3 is TGTGCCAGCAGCTTATTGACAGCATCTGGCTACACCTTC. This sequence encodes CASSLLTASGYTF. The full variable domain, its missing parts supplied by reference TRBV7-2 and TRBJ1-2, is GAGVSQSPSNKVTEKGKDVELRCDPISGHTALYWYRQSLGQGLEFLIYFQGNSAPDKSGLPSDRFSAERTGGSVSTLTIQRTQQEDSAVYLCASSLLTASGYTFGSGTRLTVV.

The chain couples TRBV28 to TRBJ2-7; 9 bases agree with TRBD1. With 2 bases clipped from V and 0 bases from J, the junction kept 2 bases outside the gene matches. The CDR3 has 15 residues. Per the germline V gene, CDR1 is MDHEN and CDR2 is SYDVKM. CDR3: CASSLGTGSSYEQYF. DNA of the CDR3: TGTGCCAGCAGTTTAGGGACAGGGAGCTCCTACGAGCAGTACTTC.

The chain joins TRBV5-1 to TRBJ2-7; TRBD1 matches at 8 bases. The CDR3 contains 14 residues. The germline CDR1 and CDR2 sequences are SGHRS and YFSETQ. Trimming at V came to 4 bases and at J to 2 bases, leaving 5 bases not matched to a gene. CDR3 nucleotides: TGCGCCAGCAGCAAGGGACAGGAAACCTACGAGCAGTACTTC. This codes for CASSKGQETYEQYF.

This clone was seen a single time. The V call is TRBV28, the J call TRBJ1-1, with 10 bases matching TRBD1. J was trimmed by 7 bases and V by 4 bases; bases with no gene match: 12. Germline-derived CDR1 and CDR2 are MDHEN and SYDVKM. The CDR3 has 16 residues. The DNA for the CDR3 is TGTGCCAGCAGTTCCGCGAGGGACAGGGGACAGGTTGAAGCTTTCTTT. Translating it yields CASSSARDRGQVEAFF.

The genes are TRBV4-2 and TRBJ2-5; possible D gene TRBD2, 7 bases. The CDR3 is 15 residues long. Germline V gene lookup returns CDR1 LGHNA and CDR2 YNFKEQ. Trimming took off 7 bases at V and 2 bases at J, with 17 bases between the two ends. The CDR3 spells CASNTWGGGQETQYF. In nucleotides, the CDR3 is TGTGCCAGCAATACTTGGGGAGGGGGACAAGAGACCCAGTACTTC.

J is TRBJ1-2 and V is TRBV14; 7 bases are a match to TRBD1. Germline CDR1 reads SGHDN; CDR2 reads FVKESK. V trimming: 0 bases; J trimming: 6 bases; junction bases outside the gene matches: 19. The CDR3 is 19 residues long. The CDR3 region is CASSQDTPNGQAQGDGYTF. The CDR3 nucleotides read TGTGCCAGCAGCCAAGATACACCAAACGGACAAGCCCAGGGGGATGGCTACACCTTC.

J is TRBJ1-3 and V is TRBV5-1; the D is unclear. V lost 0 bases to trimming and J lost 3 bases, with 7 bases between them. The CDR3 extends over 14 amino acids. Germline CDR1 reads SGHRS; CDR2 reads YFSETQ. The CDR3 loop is CASSLGEVGNTIYF. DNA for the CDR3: TGCGCCAGCAGCTTGGGTGAGGTTGGAAACACCATATATTTT.

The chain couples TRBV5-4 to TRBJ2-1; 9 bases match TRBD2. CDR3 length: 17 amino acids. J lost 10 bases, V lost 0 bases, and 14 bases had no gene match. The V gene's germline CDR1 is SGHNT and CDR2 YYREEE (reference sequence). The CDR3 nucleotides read TGTGCCAGCAGCTTGGACCCCGCGGGGGGGCCGTCGGGCGAGCAGTTCTTC. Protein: CASSLDPAGGPSGEQFF.

The CDR3 nucleotides read TGTGCCAGCAGCCCCACTAGGAGCTCCTACAATGAGCAGTTCTTC. Its protein product is CASSPTRSSYNEQFF. The chain recombines TRBV28 with TRBJ2-1; weak D call: TRBD2 (5 bases). The germline V gene has CDR1 MDHEN and CDR2 SYDVKM. V was trimmed by 6 bases and J by 0 bases, leaving 12 bases between them. The length of the CDR3 is 15 residues.

The DNA of the CDR3 is TGTGCCAGCAGTTACTCGATCGCAGGGATGTACGAGCAGTACTTC. It encodes CASSYSIAGMYEQYF. The chain employs TRBV6-5 and TRBJ2-7; tentatively, D is TRBD1 (5 bases). This CDR3 spans 15 amino acids. V was pared by 0 bases and J by 4 bases, with 13 bases between. Germline loops: CDR1 MNHEY, CDR2 SVGAGI.

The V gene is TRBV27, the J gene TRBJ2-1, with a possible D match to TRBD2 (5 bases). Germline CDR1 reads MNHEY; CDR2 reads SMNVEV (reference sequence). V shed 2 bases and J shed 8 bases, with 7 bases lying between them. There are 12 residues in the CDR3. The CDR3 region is CASSLGGHEQFF. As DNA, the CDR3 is TGTGCCAGCAGTTTAGGAGGCCATGAGCAGTTCTTC.

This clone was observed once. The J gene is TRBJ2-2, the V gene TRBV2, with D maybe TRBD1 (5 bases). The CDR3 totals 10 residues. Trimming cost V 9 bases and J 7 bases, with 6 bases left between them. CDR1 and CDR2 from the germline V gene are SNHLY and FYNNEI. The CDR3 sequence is CASQGGELFF. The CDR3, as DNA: TGTGCCAGTCAGGGCGGGGAGCTGTTTTTT.